This T cell receptor (beta chain) was found in a study of CD8 T cell repertoires and HIV-1 epitope variants (dated by TCRdb to 2018 to 2020). For the study in its entirety: T cells were stimulated in separate culture wells with each of twenty-five peptides representing autologous and known Gag and Nef epitope variants. The control conditions were a CMV, EBV and flu peptide pool, the Ebola AY9 epitope as a negative control, and a well with no peptide. The epitopes tested were three Gag epitope families plus Nef HW9 and YT9. T cells were enriched using the EasySep Human T Cell Enrichment Kit and then co-cultured with an equal number of autologous T cell-negative cells acting as antigen-presenting cells. Cultures were maintained for 10 days in IMDM with gentamicin, and half-media changes adding IL-2, IL-7 and IL-15 were performed on days 3 and 7. An aliquot of 1M T cells was set aside as an uncultured baseline condition, separate from the roughly 80 T cell cultures. Running each culture condition in triplicate, except for one peptide done in duplicate, gave a total of approximately 83 T cell cultures.

The CDR3 has 17 amino acids, counting the end cysteine and phenylalanine. The entry retains the CDR3 DNA only, 51 bases that are in frame from base 1. CDR1 and CDR2, per the germline V gene, are MGHRA and YSYEKL. Germline trimming: 0 bases from V, 2 bases from J; junction bases outside gene matches: 4. The EasySep Human CD8+ T Cell Enrichment Kit was used on day 10 to isolate CD8+ T cells from every culture. With regard to this clone: The target of this receptor is not known. Nothing much larger sits one base from this clone, and base qualities are not available.

Findings and caveats that apply to the study as a whole: Fewer than ten antigen-specific TCR beta clonotypes were identified, of which more than 5 appeared to be cross-reactive for autologous or known escape epitope variants. Roughly 5 clonotypes recognized the Nef KF9 family and one clonotype recognized the HW9 family, while no responses were seen to the TAALDMSHF plasma variant. The assay identified only TCR beta chains and indicated proliferation to antigen, not T cell function or cytokine profile.

Sequencing of TCR beta CDR3 regions was done on the immunoSEQ platform at survey depth. The QIAamp DNA micro kit was used to extract genomic DNA from every cultured and uncultured CD8+ T cell population. As for the original processing: Any sample with under 5,000 productive reads was excluded, and this exclusion removed about 7% of the roughly 75 cultures stimulated with HIV peptides. Sequences were trimmed to CDR3 by a MANAFEST web app, and nonproductive sequences, CDR3s under 5 amino acids, and sequences not starting with C or ending with F/W were removed. Antigen-specific clonotypes had to expand in at least 2 of 3 replicates versus no-peptide control at FDR 0.01, only within one epitope family. In addition, a specific clonotype needed a frequency at least fivefold higher than in wells stimulated with peptides from other epitope families. The clones in this table, taken by TCRdb from immuneACCESS, are in-frame only. Not every clone is retained; where verified, under half of the shortfall comes from an unresolved V gene, and the cause of the rest is unknown. V and J calls and clone size are given by that table; D and trimming were obtained from the DNA. Within this sample are about 2,600 clones, with about 71% of them counted one time only. Less than 45% of the sample goes to the ten largest clones.

The sequence joins TRBV4-1 to TRBJ2-3, with 11 bases matching TRBD1. The clonotype originates from a male donor with HIV. Sequencing input: cultured CD8+ T cells derived from PBMCs. The nucleotide sequence reads TGCGCCAGCAGCCAAGAGGGGGACAGGGGGTACACAGATACGCAGTATTTT. It is translated as CASSQEGDRGYTDTQYF.